This TCR beta chain is drawn from a study of T cells in localized non-small cell lung cancer. The V gene end was trimmed by 0 bases and the J gene end by 2 bases; junction bases not matched to a gene: 8. Germline V gives CDR1 LGHNA, CDR2 YSLEER. CDR3 size: 17 residues. Assay used: immunoSEQ multiplex PCR; TCRdb lists only in-frame clones, some missing. The data show some 39,000 clones, with roughly 88% seen just once and under 7% held by the top ten. The V call is TRBV4-3, the J call TRBJ2-3; TRBD2 matches 7 bases. The sequencing here drew on peripheral blood mononuclear cells, taken before any cancer treatment. The TCR comes from a male donor aged 60 or over with stage II lung adenocarcinoma. The CDR3 reads CASSQDPQRGFTDTQYF. In DNA form, the CDR3 reads TGCGCCAGCAGCCAAGATCCCCAGCGGGGATTCACAGATACGCAGTATTTT.